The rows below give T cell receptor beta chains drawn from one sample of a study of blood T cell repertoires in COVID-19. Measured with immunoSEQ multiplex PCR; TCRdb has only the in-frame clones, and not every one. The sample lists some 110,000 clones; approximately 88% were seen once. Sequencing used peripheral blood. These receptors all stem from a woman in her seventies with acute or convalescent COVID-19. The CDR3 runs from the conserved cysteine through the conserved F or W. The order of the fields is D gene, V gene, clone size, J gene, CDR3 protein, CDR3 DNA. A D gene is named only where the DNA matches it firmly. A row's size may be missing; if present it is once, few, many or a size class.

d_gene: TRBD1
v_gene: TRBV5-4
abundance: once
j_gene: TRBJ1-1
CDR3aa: CTSSQDRVDTEAFF
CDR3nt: TGTACCAGCAGCCAAGACAGGGTGGACACTGAAGCTTTCTTT

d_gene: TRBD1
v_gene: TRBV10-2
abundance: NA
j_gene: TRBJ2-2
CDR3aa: CASQRTTPGQGAGELFF
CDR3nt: TGCGCCAGCCAGAGAACTACTCCGGGACAGGGGGCCGGGGAGCTGTTTTTT

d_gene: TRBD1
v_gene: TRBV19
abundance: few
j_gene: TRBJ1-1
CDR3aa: CASRPDRGNTEAFF
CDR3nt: TGTGCCAGTAGACCGGACAGGGGAAACACTGAAGCTTTCTTT

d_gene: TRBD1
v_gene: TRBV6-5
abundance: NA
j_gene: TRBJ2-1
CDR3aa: CASITTWGQTNEQFF
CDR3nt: TGTGCCAGCATCACAACCTGGGGACAGACCAATGAGCAGTTCTTC

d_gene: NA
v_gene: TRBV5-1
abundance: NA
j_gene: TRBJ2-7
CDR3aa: CASSRNQGGIGEQYF
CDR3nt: TGCGCCAGCAGCAGGAATCAGGGTGGTATCGGCGAGCAGTACTTC

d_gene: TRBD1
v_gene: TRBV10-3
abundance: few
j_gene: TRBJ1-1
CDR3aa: CASQPGTGMTSTEAFF
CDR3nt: TGTGCCTCCCAGCCAGGGACAGGGATGACGAGCACTGAAGCTTTCTTT

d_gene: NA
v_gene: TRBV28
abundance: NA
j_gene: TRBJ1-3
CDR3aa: CASSLGSSGNTIYF
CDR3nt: TGTGCCAGCAGTTTAGGGAGCTCTGGAAACACCATATATTTT

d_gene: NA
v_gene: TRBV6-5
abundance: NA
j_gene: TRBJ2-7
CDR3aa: CASTNQNNYEQYF
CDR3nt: TGTGCCAGCACAAATCAGAACAACTACGAGCAGTACTTC

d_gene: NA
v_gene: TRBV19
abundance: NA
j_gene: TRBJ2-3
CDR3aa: CASSRSVGDTQYF
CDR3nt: TGTGCCAGTAGTAGGAGCGTTGGAGATACGCAGTATTTT

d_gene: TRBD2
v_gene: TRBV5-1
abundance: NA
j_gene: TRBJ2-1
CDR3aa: CASSFDGLVDNEQFF
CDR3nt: TGCGCCAGCAGCTTTGACGGACTAGTCGACAATGAGCAGTTCTTC

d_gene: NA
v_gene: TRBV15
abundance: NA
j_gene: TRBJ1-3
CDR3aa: CATSRDLAGAGNTIYF
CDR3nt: TGTGCCACCAGCAGAGATCTAGCAGGGGCGGGAAACACCATATATTTT

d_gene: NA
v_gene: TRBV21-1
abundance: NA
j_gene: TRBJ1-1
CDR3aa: CASSARTGQLPMNTEAFF
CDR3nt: TGTGCCAGCAGCGCCCGAACGGGACAACTACCCATGAACACTGAAGCTTTCTTT

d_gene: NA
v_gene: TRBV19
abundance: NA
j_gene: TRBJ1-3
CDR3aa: CASSLGQAPSGNTIYF
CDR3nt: TGTGCCAGTAGTCTTGGACAAGCCCCATCTGGAAACACCATATATTTT

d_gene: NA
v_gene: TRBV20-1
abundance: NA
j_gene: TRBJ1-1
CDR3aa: CSATEEPEAFF
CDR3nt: TGCAGTGCCACGGAGGAGCCTGAAGCTTTCTTT

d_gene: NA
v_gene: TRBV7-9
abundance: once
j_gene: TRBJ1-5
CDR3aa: CASSLRGNRQPQHF
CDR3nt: TGTGCCAGCAGCTTACGAGGGAATCGCCAGCCCCAGCATTTT

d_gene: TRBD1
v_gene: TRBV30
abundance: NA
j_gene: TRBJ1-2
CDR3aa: CAWSVGTAYTF
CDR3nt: TGTGCCTGGAGTGTAGGGACAGCCTACACCTTC

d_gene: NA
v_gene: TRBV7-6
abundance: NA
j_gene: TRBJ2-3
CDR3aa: CASSLTGHLTDTQYF
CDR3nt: TGTGCCAGCAGCTTAACCGGACATCTCACAGATACGCAGTATTTT

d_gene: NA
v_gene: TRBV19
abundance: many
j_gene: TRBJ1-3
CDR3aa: CASDQDRSGNTIYF
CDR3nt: TGTGCCAGTGATCAGGATCGCTCTGGAAACACCATATATTTT

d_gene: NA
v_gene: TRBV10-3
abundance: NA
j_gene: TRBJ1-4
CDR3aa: CAISGEGQAQLFF
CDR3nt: TGTGCCATCAGTGGGGAGGGGCAAGCACAACTGTTTTTT

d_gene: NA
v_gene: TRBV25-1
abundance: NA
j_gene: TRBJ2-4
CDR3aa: CASSESLKRGIQYF
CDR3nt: TGTGCCAGCAGTGAATCCCTCAAAAGGGGCATTCAGTACTTC

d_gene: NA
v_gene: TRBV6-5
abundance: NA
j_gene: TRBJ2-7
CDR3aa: CASSYSPNREQYF
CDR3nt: TGTGCCAGCAGTTACTCGCCTAATCGGGAGCAGTACTTC

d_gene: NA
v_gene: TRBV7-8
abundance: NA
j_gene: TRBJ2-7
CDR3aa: CASSLNAGYEQYF
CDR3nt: TGTGCCAGCAGCTTAAACGCAGGGTACGAGCAGTACTTC

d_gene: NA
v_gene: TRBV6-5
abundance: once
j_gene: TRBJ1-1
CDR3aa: CASSNLRWNTEAFF
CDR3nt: TGTGCCAGCAGCAATCTAAGATGGAACACTGAAGCTTTCTTT

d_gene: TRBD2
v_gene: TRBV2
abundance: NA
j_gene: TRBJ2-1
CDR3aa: CASSVLGGSYNEQFF
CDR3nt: TGTGCCAGCAGCGTCCTGGGGGGGAGCTACAATGAGCAGTTCTTC

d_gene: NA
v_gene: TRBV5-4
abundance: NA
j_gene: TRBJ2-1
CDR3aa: CASSSPGYNEQFF
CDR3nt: TGTGCCAGCAGCTCGCCGGGTTACAATGAGCAGTTCTTC

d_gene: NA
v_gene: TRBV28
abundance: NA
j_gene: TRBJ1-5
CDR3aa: CASSLGGFSQHF
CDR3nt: TGTGCCAGCAGCCTCGGCGGTTTTTCCCAGCATTTT

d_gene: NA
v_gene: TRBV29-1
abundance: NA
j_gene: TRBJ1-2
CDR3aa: CSFNQGQFSGYTF
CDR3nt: TGCAGCTTCAATCAGGGGCAGTTTTCAGGCTACACCTTC

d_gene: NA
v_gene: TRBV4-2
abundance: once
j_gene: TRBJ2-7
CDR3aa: CASSQRGTYEQYF
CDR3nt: TGTGCCAGCAGCCAAAGAGGTACCTACGAGCAGTACTTC

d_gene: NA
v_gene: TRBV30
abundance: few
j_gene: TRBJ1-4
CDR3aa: CAWSFGGGGEKLFF
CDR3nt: TGTGCCTGGAGTTTTGGGGGCGGGGGTGAAAAACTGTTTTTT

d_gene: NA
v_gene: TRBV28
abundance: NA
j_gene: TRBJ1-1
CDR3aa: CASSSHGQYTEAFF
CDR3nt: TGTGCCAGCAGCTCGCACGGACAGTACACTGAAGCTTTCTTT

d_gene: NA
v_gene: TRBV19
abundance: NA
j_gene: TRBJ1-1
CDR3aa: CASRSQGFAEAFF
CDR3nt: TGTGCCAGTAGGTCCCAGGGGTTCGCTGAAGCTTTCTTT

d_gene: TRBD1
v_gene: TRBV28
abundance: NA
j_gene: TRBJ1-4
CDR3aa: CASSPRTGREKLFF
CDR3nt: TGTGCCAGCAGCCCCAGGACAGGGCGGGAAAAACTGTTTTTT

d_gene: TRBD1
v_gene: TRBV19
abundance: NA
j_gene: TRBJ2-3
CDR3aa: CASSIGGGQGVTDTQYF
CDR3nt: TGTGCCAGTAGTATAGGGGGAGGACAGGGGGTGACAGATACGCAGTATTTT

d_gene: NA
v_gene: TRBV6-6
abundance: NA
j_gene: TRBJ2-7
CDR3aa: CASSLRGPNYEQYF
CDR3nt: TGTGCCAGCAGCCTCCGAGGGCCGAACTACGAGCAGTACTTC

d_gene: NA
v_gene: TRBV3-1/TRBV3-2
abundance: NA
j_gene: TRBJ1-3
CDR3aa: CASSQVPGAGNTIYF
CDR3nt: TGTGCCAGCAGCCAAGTCCCAGGGGCTGGAAACACCATATATTTT

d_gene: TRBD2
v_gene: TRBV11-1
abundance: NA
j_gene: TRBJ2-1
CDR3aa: CASSLPRLADNEQFF
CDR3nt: TGTGCCAGCAGCCTTCCGCGACTAGCCGACAATGAGCAGTTCTTC

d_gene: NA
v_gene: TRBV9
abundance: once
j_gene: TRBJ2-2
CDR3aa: CASSVGPNTGELFF
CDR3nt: TGTGCCAGCAGCGTAGGGCCAAACACCGGGGAGCTGTTTTTT